A selection of T cell receptor beta chains follows, all from one sample in a study of ipilimumab plus nivolumab after autologous stem cell transplantation. Profiling relied on immunoSEQ multiplex PCR, and the TCRdb table lists in-frame clones only, not all of them. Altogether more than 12,000 clones are present, approximately 72% being singletons, with the ten largest covering 10%. The sequencing here drew on PBMCs, taken in a trial of ipilimumab plus nivolumab as post-transplant consolidation. These receptors originate from a male donor with primary mediastinal lymphoma. Both conserved end residues are part of each CDR3. D genes are given only for firm matches. The size of a clone is reported for some rows only, either as once, few or many, or as a class for expanded clones.

>.|TRBJ1-5|TRBV5-1|15|.
CASSWGLDGNQPQHF
TGCGCCAGCAGCTGGGGACTTGATGGCAATCAGCCCCAGCATTTT
>.|TRBJ2-7|TRBV9|17|.
CASSVAGGGGSSYEQYF
TGTGCCAGCAGCGTAGCAGGTGGGGGCGGGAGCTCCTACGAGCAGTACTTC
>.|TRBJ2-7|TRBV6-5|14|.
CASSYSTRTDEQYF
TGTGCCAGCAGTTACTCTACCAGGACGGACGAGCAGTACTTC
>.|TRBJ1-3|TRBV18|14|.
CASSPGGPGNTIYF
TGTGCCAGCTCACCTGGGGGGCCTGGAAACACCATATATTTT
>TRBD1|TRBJ2-3|TRBV7-9|17|few
CASSPRGGRGHADTQYF
TGTGCCAGCAGCCCTCGAGGGGGCAGGGGGCATGCAGATACGCAGTATTTT
>TRBD1|TRBJ2-7|TRBV5-1|14|.
CASSSGQGLYEQYF
TGCGCCAGCAGCTCGGGACAGGGCCTCTACGAGCAGTACTTC
>.|TRBJ1-4|TRBV6-6|12|.
CASKTGNEKLFF
TGTGCCAGCAAAACGGGGAATGAAAAACTGTTTTTT
>.|TRBJ2-3|TRBV14|11|.
CASSQADTQYF
TGTGCCAGCAGCCAGGCAGATACGCAGTATTTT
>.|TRBJ2-6|TRBV9|16|.
CASSPTYSSGANVLTF
TGTGCCAGCAGCCCAACCTACTCCTCTGGGGCCAACGTCCTGACTTTC
>TRBD2|TRBJ2-1|TRBV7-6|14|.
CASSPGTSLGEQFF
TGTGCCAGCAGCCCCGGGACTAGCCTAGGAGAGCAGTTCTTC
>.|TRBJ1-2|TRBV6-1|14|.
CASSEENWGYGYTF
TGTGCCAGCAGTGAAGAAAATTGGGGTTATGGCTACACCTTC
>.|TRBJ2-2|TRBV10-3|16|.
CAISESGISTNGELFF
TGTGCCATCAGTGAGTCGGGTATCTCCACGAACGGGGAGCTGTTTTTT
>.|TRBJ2-5|TRBV29-1|10|.
CSGKGETQYF
TGCAGCGGAAAGGGAGAGACCCAGTACTTC
>TRBD2|TRBJ2-7|TRBV7-6|16|once
CASSSLPSGSRYEQYF
TGTGCCAGCAGCTCGCTTCCTAGCGGGAGTAGATACGAGCAGTACTTC
>TRBD2|TRBJ2-1|TRBV28|15|few
CASRSSGGSYNEQFF
TGTGCCAGCCGATCTAGCGGGGGATCATACAATGAGCAGTTCTTC
>.|TRBJ2-5|TRBV19|12|.
CASGGGQETQYF
TGTGCCAGCGGGGGTGGGCAGGAGACCCAGTACTTC
>.|TRBJ2-3|TRBV4-2|15|few
CASSPPARPTDTQYF
TGTGCCAGCAGCCCGCCGGCCCGTCCCACAGATACGCAGTATTTT
>.|TRBJ2-7|TRBV21-1|14|medium-sized
CASPDPRHRYEQYF
TGTGCCAGCCCCGACCCTAGACACCGTTACGAGCAGTACTTC
>TRBD2|TRBJ2-1|TRBV4-2|14|few
CASSLAGAGVEQFF
TGTGCCAGCAGCTTAGCGGGAGCTGGGGTGGAGCAGTTCTTC
>.|TRBJ2-2|TRBV19|18|.
CASSIDPPGTLNTGELFF
TGTGCCAGTAGTATAGATCCCCCCGGGACATTGAACACCGGGGAGCTGTTTTTT
>TRBD1|TRBJ2-7|TRBV28|15|.
CASSPTGGRIYEQYF
TGTGCCAGCAGTCCCACAGGGGGGCGGATCTACGAGCAGTACTTC
>TRBD1|TRBJ2-2|TRBV6-1|15|.
CASNSRTGATGELFF
TGTGCCAGCAACTCAAGGACAGGGGCCACCGGGGAGCTGTTTTTT
>.|TRBJ2-7|TRBV6-1|11|.
CASSNGPEQYF
TGTGCCAGCAGTAACGGGCCCGAGCAGTACTTC
>.|TRBJ2-6|TRBV9|12|.
CASSSGANVLTF
TGTGCCAGCAGCTCTGGGGCCAACGTCCTGACTTTC
>.|TRBJ1-3|TRBV28|17|.
CASSLIGGTRSGNTIYF
TGTGCCAGCAGTTTAATCGGCGGAACCCGCTCTGGAAACACCATATATTTT
>.|TRBJ2-4|TRBV29-1|17|.
CSVECGRRGDSKNIQYF
TGCAGCGTTGAATGTGGGCGTCGCGGGGACTCCAAAAACATTCAGTACTTC
>.|TRBJ1-3|TRBV7-8|16|.
CASSLPGQVSGNTIYF
TGTGCCAGCAGCCTTCCTGGGCAGGTCTCTGGAAACACCATATATTTT
>.|TRBJ1-2|TRBV5-1|13|.
CASRQDGSGGYTF
TGCGCCAGCAGACAGGACGGGTCCGGTGGCTACACCTTC
>.|TRBJ2-6|TRBV11-2|15|.
CASSLDWAGANVLTF
TGTGCCAGCAGCTTAGACTGGGCTGGGGCCAACGTCCTGACTTTC
>.|TRBJ2-7|TRBV23-1|16|once
CASRVRLLPRTYEQYF
TGCGCCAGCAGGGTTCGACTGCTACCTCGCACCTACGAGCAGTACTTC
>TRBD1|TRBJ2-7|TRBV18|14|.
CASSRRTGTYEQYF
TGTGCCAGCTCCCGGCGGACAGGAACCTACGAGCAGTACTTC
>.|TRBJ2-2|TRBV7-9|15|.
CASSPPGPNTGELFF
TGTGCCAGCAGCCCCCCGGGGCCGAACACCGGGGAGCTGTTTTTT
>TRBD2|TRBJ2-7|TRBV6-6|14|.
CASSSPGLTYEQYF
TGTGCCAGCAGTTCCCCGGGACTAACCTACGAGCAGTACTTC
>.|TRBJ2-5|TRBV2|14|.
CASSERVVGETQYF
TGTGCCAGCAGTGAGAGGGTTGTTGGAGAGACCCAGTACTTC
>TRBD1|TRBJ2-7|TRBV5-6|15|.
CASSDSGQGVDEQYF
TGTGCCAGCAGCGACTCGGGACAGGGGGTAGACGAGCAGTACTTC
>TRBD1|TRBJ2-3|TRBV6-4|15|.
CASSDSGQGTDTQYF
TGTGCCAGCAGTGACTCCGGACAGGGCACAGATACGCAGTATTTT
>TRBD2|TRBJ2-1|TRBV4-2|18|.
CASSQEVFGGVRGNEQFF
TGTGCCAGCAGCCAAGAGGTTTTCGGGGGGGTCCGGGGCAATGAGCAGTTCTTC
>.|TRBJ2-7|TRBV6-5|13|.
CASGQLPDYEQYF
TGTGCCAGCGGACAGCTGCCCGACTACGAGCAGTACTTC
>.|TRBJ2-5|TRBV5-6|15|.
CASSLIGMQEETQYF
TGTGCCAGCAGCTTGATCGGGATGCAAGAAGAGACCCAGTACTTC
>.|TRBJ2-2|TRBV5-1|14|few
CASSSSRGTGELFF
TGCGCCAGCTCCTCGTCCCGGGGGACCGGGGAGCTGTTTTTT
>.|TRBJ1-5|TRBV6-1|14|.
CASSEGPRNQPQHF
TGTGCCAGCAGTGAAGGACCGAGAAATCAGCCCCAGCATTTT
>TRBD1|TRBJ1-2|TRBV5-5|17|.
CASSSTGTGGGWAGYTF
TGTGCCAGCAGCTCAACCGGGACAGGGGGCGGCTGGGCTGGCTACACCTTC
>.|TRBJ1-2|TRBV7-2|14|.
CASSSQQGRVGYTF
TGTGCCAGCAGCTCTCAGCAGGGGCGGGTTGGCTACACCTTC
>TRBD1|TRBJ2-1|TRBV9|14|.
CASSEGQALNEQFF
TGTGCCAGCAGCGAGGGACAGGCTCTGAATGAGCAGTTCTTC
>.|TRBJ2-7|TRBV9|13|.
CASSPGAAYEQYF
TGTGCCAGCAGCCCGGGGGCCGCCTACGAGCAGTACTTC
>TRBD1|TRBJ1-2|TRBV4-1|15|.
CASSPQGQGNYGYTF
TGCGCCAGCAGCCCCCAAGGACAGGGGAACTATGGCTACACCTTC
>.|TRBJ2-7|TRBV7-6|15|.
CASSLVGRGQGEQYF
TGTGCCAGCAGCTTAGTGGGGAGGGGGCAGGGGGAGCAGTACTTC
>.|TRBJ1-5|TRBV18|16|once
CASSSSGAVNNQPQHF
TGTGCCAGCTCCTCTTCTGGGGCTGTGAACAATCAGCCCCAGCATTTT
>.|TRBJ2-7|TRBV4-1|16|.
CASSQDAAQGGLEQYF
TGCGCCAGCAGCCAAGATGCGGCTCAGGGTGGGCTCGAGCAGTACTTC